The 14 T cell receptor beta chains below come from one sample, sequenced in a study of T cell repertoires in cytomegalovirus infection. One entry per CDR3 protein results from TCRdb running MiXCR on the reads. Seen here are more than 150,000 distinct CDR3 sequences, roughly a fifth observed once, and the top ten hold roughly 2.9%. The source material was PBMCs. All receptors derive from a human donor in good health (CMV status not recorded). Some clones in this sample may be carry-over from other donors' samples.

The chain employs TRBV7-9 and TRBJ1-1; D unclear. The germline V and J ends were trimmed by 7 bases and 1 base, with 10 bases remaining between them. CDR3 length: 13 residues. CDR1 is SEHNR, CDR2 FQNEAQ, per germline (reference sequence). The DNA for the CDR3 is TGTGCCAGCACCGCGGGCTGGAACACTGAAGCTTTCTTT. Translation gives CASTAGWNTEAFF.

The chain has TRBV25-1 and TRBJ2-7, with D perhaps being TRBD1 or TRBD2 (5 bases each). The germline V gene has CDR1 MGHDK and CDR2 SYGVNS. The CDR3 runs 14 residues. With 0 bases removed from V and 0 bases from J, the gap between germline ends came to 6 bases. CDR3 nucleotides: TGTGCCAGCAGTGAATATGGGGGCTCCTACGAGCAGTACTTC. The encoded protein is CASSEYGGSYEQYF.

This clonotype was recorded at least ten times. The V gene is TRBV7-2, the J gene TRBJ2-1; TRBD2 might be the D (5 bases). CDR1 SGHTA and CDR2 FQGNSA come from the germline V gene. Trimming removed 0 bases from V and 3 bases from J, with 9 bases in between. The CDR3 loop spans 15 amino acids. Written as DNA, the CDR3 is TGTGCCAGCAGCTTAGCGCGGGCTCGCTACAATGAGCAGTTCTTC. This codes for CASSLARARYNEQFF.

As for this clonotype: A much larger clone sits a single nucleotide away, making a read error possible. This sequence joins TRBV25-1 and TRBJ1-1; 8 nucleotides match TRBD1. Germline CDR1 MGHDK, CDR2 SYGVNS. This CDR3 region has 17 residues. DNA of the CDR3: TGTGACAGCAGTGGGATTGGACAGGGTGAATTGAACACTGAAGCTTTCTTT. It encodes CDSSGIGQGELNTEAFF.

Ten or more counts support this clonotype. The V call is TRBV7-2, the J call TRBJ2-3; the D is unclear. CDR1 is SGHTA and CDR2 is FQGNSA in the germline V gene. The ends were cut back, 4 bases at V and 10 bases at J, with 9 bases in the middle. This CDR3 comprises 11 residues. The CDR3 region is CASSSEASQYF. The CDR3 coding sequence is TGTGCCAGCAGCTCCGAAGCGTCGCAGTATTTT. The full variable domain, in which reference TRBV7-2 and TRBJ2-3 provide the parts outside the CDR3, is GAGVSQSPSNKVTEKGKDVELRCDPISGHTALYWYRQSLGQGLEFLIYFQGNSAPDKSGLPSDRFSAERTGGSVSTLTIQRTQQEDSAVYLCASSSEASQYFGPGTRLTVL.

In its sample, this clonotype was seen a few times. This sequence joins TRBV6-6 and TRBJ1-2; D is uncertain. The CDR3 contains 13 residues. The V and J ends lost 5 bases and 0 bases respectively, with 7 bases between them. CDR1 and CDR2 from the germline V gene are MNHNY and SVGAGI (reference sequence). The CDR3, as DNA: TGTGCCAGCAGTGACATTACTAACTATGGCTACACCTTC. It specifies CASSDITNYGYTF.

This clonotype was seen many times. This sequence joins TRBV10-3 and TRBJ2-7; D may correspond to TRBD1 or TRBD2 (5 bases each). From germline, CDR1 is ENHRY and CDR2 SYGVKD. Trimming stripped 10 bases from V and 1 base from J, with 17 bases between. The CDR3 contains 14 residues. CDR3 residues: CATSMRGDSYEQYF. In nucleotides, the CDR3 is TGTGCCACTTCTATGAGGGGAGATTCCTACGAGCAGTACTTC.

The V call is TRBV7-3, the J call TRBJ1-1; D unclear. CDR3 size: 14 residues. V dropped 4 bases and J dropped 0 bases, with 9 bases sitting between them. The germline V gene encodes CDR1 SGHTA and CDR2 FQGTGA. The CDR3 loop reads CASSYEHLNTEAFF. CDR3 bases: TGTGCCAGCAGCTACGAACACCTGAACACTGAAGCTTTCTTT.

The chain links TRBV6-2 or TRBV6-3 to TRBJ2-5; D may correspond to TRBD1 or TRBD2 (5 bases each). CDR3 length equals 16 residues. The V end was cut by 6 bases, the J end by 2 bases, with 19 bases between. Germline-derived CDR1 and CDR2 are MNHEY and SVGEGT. CDR3 residues: CASRGTAPGAQETQYF. The CDR3 DNA is TGTGCCAGCAGAGGGACGGCTCCTGGGGCACAAGAGACCCAGTACTTC.

The chain joins TRBV7-9 to TRBJ1-2; tentative D call: TRBD1 (6 bases). V shed 5 bases and J shed 4 bases, with 17 bases lying between them. The germline CDR1 and CDR2 sequences are SEHNR and FQNEAQ (reference sequence). This CDR3 has 15 amino acids. Here the CDR3 DNA reads TGTGCCAGCAGCCCCCAGGGGTTAGGGGGCTATGGCTACACCTTC. It yields the protein CASSPQGLGGYGYTF.

This clonotype has only a few counts. The V and J genes are TRBV7-9 and TRBJ1-3; a possible D gene is TRBD1 (5 bases). V was clipped by 1 base and J by 2 bases, with 15 bases between them. CDR1 is SEHNR, CDR2 FQNEAQ, per germline (reference sequence). This CDR3 contains 17 residues. CDR3 region: CASSLGNSGIAGNTIYF. Here the CDR3 DNA reads TGTGCCAGCAGCTTAGGCAATTCAGGGATAGCTGGAAACACCATATATTTT. The whole variable domain, filled in from reference TRBV7-9 and TRBJ1-3, reads DTGVSQNPRHKITKRGQNVTFRCDPISEHNRLYWYRQTLGQGPEFLTYFQNEAQLEKSRLLSDRFSAERPKGSFSTLEIQRTEQGDSAMYLCASSLGNSGIAGNTIYFGEGSWLTVV.

The rearrangement links TRBV6-2 or TRBV6-3 to TRBJ2-1; 7 bases are a match to TRBD1. The CDR3 has 15 residues. V dropped 6 bases and J dropped 9; count of bases not matched to a gene: 14. Per germline, CDR1 MNHEY and CDR2 SVGEGT. CDR3 sequence (DNA): TGTGCCAGCAGCCGCAGAGGGGGCCCGTGGATTGAGCAGTTCTTC. This translates into CASSRRGGPWIEQFF.

This clonotype has a handful of counts. This chain connects TRBV12-3 or TRBV12-4 to TRBJ2-1; TRBD1 is a possible D gene (6 bases). CDR3 size: 14 residues. Trimming removed 6 bases at V and 4 bases at J, with 13 bases between. As DNA, the CDR3 is TGTGCCAGCAGGACCGGGACACCTTACAATGAGCAGTTCTTC. Encoded protein: CASRTGTPYNEQFF.

This clonotype was seen more than once but under ten times. The chain joins TRBV5-4 to TRBJ1-1; D uncertain. The length of the CDR3 is 14 residues. Germline CDR1 reads SGHNT; CDR2 reads YYREEE (reference sequence). V shed 4 bases and J shed 0 bases, with 10 bases lying between them. CDR3 amino acids: CASSVGGMNTEAFF. The CDR3 DNA reads TGTGCCAGCAGCGTGGGAGGGATGAACACTGAAGCTTTCTTT.